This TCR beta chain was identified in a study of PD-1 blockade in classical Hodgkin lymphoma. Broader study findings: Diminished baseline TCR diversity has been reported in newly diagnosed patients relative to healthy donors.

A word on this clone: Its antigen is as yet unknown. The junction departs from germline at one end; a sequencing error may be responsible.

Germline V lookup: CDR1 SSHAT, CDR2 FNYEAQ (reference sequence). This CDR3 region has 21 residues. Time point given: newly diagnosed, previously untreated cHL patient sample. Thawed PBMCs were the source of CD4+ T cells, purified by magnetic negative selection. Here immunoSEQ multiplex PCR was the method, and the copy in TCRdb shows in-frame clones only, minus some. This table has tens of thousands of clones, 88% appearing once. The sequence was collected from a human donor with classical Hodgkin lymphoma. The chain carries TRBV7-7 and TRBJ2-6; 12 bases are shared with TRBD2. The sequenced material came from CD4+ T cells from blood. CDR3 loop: CASSQDLLAGGPLGGANVLTF. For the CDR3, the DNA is TGTGCTAGCAGCCAAGACCTTCTAGCGGGAGGGCCGTTAGGTGGGGCCAACGTCCTGACTTTC. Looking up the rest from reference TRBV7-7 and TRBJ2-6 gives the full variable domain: GAGVSQSPRYKVTKRGQDVTLRCDPISSHATLYWYQQALGQGPEFLTYFNYEAQPDKSGLPSDRFSAERPEGSISTLTIQRTEQRDSAMYRCASSQDLLAGGPLGGANVLTFGAGSRLTVL.